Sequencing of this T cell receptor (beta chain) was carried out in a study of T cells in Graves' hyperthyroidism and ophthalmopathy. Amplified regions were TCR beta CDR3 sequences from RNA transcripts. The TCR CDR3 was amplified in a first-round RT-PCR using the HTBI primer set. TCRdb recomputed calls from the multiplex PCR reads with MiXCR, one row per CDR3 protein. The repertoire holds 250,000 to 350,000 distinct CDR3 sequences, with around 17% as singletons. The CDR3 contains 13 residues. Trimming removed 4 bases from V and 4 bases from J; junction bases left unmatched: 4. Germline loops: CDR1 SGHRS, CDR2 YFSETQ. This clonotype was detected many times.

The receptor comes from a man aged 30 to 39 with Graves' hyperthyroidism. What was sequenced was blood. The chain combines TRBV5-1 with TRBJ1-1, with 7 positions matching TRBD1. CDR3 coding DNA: TGCGCCAGCAGCAGGGGGCAAATCACTGAAGCTTTCTTT. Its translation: CASSRGQITEAFF.